The rows below give T cell receptor beta chains drawn from one sample of a study of shared clonotypes between healthy human individuals. The method was immunoSEQ multiplex PCR; TCRdb's version includes in-frame clones alone and lacks a portion of them. The sample yields hundreds of thousands of clones, almost 97% seen once. Sequencing was done on a sample of naive CD4+ T cells sorted from blood. Receptors were obtained from a woman under 40 in good health. CDR3s include the opening cysteine and the closing phenylalanine or tryptophan. D genes are given only for firm matches. Clone size is stated in some rows and not others, as once, few, many or a class when expanded.

j_call: TRBJ2-3
d_call: TRBD2
clone_size: .
v_call: TRBV27
cdr3_nt: TGTGCCAGCAGTTTCAGACTAGCGGGAGGCCCAGATACGCAGTATTTT
cdr3_aa: CASSFRLAGGPDTQYF

j_call: TRBJ2-7
d_call: TRBD2
clone_size: once
v_call: TRBV6-5
cdr3_nt: TGTGCCAGCAGTTCGGGGGGAAAGCAGTACTTC
cdr3_aa: CASSSGGKQYF

j_call: TRBJ1-2
d_call: .
clone_size: .
v_call: TRBV4-1
cdr3_nt: TGCGCCAGCAGCCAACGCGGGACACGGGGCGGTTATGGCTACACCTTC
cdr3_aa: CASSQRGTRGGYGYTF

j_call: TRBJ2-5
d_call: TRBD1
clone_size: .
v_call: TRBV5-1
cdr3_nt: TGCGCCAGCAGCTTGGCATCAGGGGGTGGGCAAGAGACCCAGTACTTC
cdr3_aa: CASSLASGGGQETQYF

j_call: TRBJ2-3
d_call: TRBD2
clone_size: .
v_call: TRBV15
cdr3_nt: TGTGCCACCAGGGTGCTGAGCGGGAGCTTCGATACGCAGTATTTT
cdr3_aa: CATRVLSGSFDTQYF

j_call: TRBJ2-3
d_call: TRBD2
clone_size: .
v_call: TRBV10-1
cdr3_nt: TGCGCCAGCAGTGATAGCGGGAGGGCCACAGATACGCAGTATTTT
cdr3_aa: CASSDSGRATDTQYF

j_call: TRBJ1-6
d_call: .
clone_size: .
v_call: TRBV5-1
cdr3_nt: TGCGCCAGCAGGGGGTCAAGGGCGAATTCACCCCTCCACTTT
cdr3_aa: CASRGSRANSPLHF

j_call: TRBJ2-7
d_call: TRBD2
clone_size: .
v_call: TRBV4-1
cdr3_nt: TGCGCCAGCAGCCTAACGACTAGCGGTGGGCAAGACGAGCAGTACTTC
cdr3_aa: CASSLTTSGGQDEQYF

j_call: TRBJ2-1
d_call: .
clone_size: .
v_call: TRBV6-4
cdr3_nt: TGTGCCAGCAGTGGACTAAACTACAATGAGCAGTTCTTC
cdr3_aa: CASSGLNYNEQFF

j_call: TRBJ2-1
d_call: TRBD1
clone_size: .
v_call: TRBV25-1
cdr3_nt: TGTGCCAGCAGGCCAGACAGGGTGCTAAATGAGCAGTTCTTC
cdr3_aa: CASRPDRVLNEQFF

j_call: TRBJ1-3
d_call: .
clone_size: once
v_call: TRBV25-1
cdr3_nt: TGTGCCAGCAGTCCCCCGGCGAGATCAGCTGGAAACACCATATATTTT
cdr3_aa: CASSPPARSAGNTIYF